The 30 T cell receptor beta chains given below trace back to one sample, sequenced in a study of blood T cell repertoires in COVID-19. Some clones are missing from TCRdb's copy, which holds only in-frame ones; the method was immunoSEQ multiplex PCR. The table has 50,000 to 65,000 clones, approximately 80% seen once. Sequenced sample: peripheral blood. The origin of the receptors is a man between 70 and 80 years old with acute or convalescent COVID-19.

This clone was found once. At one end, the junction sequence differs from germline, possibly due to a read error. The rearrangement uses TRBV7-7 and TRBJ2-2; no clear D. The CDR3 runs 13 residues. Per germline, CDR1 SSHAT and CDR2 FNYEAQ (reference sequence). The CDR3 region has the DNA TGTGCTAGCAGCTCCACAGCTACCGGGGAGCTGTTTTTT. Translation: CASSSTATGELFF.

The chain carries TRBV5-1 and TRBJ2-2; D is possibly TRBD1 (5 bases). CDR1 SGHRS and CDR2 YFSETQ come from the germline V gene. The ends were cut back, 2 bases at V and 4 bases at J, with 9 bases in the middle. CDR3 length: 14 residues. CDR3: CASSFFGATGELFF. For the CDR3, the DNA is TGCGCCAGCAGCTTTTTTGGGGCCACCGGGGAGCTGTTTTTT.

The J gene is TRBJ2-3, the V gene TRBV6-6; 9 bases map to TRBD2. Trimming cost V 11 bases and J 6 bases; bases outside gene matches: 12. CDR3 length equals 14 residues. The germline V gene encodes CDR1 MNHNY and CDR2 SVGAGI (reference sequence). CDR3: CAGGGVAGVDTQYF. Written as DNA, the CDR3 is TGTGCCGGAGGTGGGGTAGCGGGGGTCGATACGCAGTATTTT.

In its sample, this clone was seen once. The rearrangement joins TRBV5-1 to TRBJ2-7; 11 bases match TRBD1. The CDR3 runs 16 residues. The J segment lost 4 bases and the V segment lost 4 bases, leaving 10 bases of the junction unmatched. Germline lookup yields CDR1 SGHRS and CDR2 YFSETQ. Here the CDR3 reads CASSPGTGGNKYEQYF. The CDR3 DNA reads as TGCGCCAGCAGCCCCGGGACAGGGGGTAATAAGTACGAGCAGTACTTC.

V gene TRBV2 combines with J gene TRBJ2-1, with TRBD2 matching over 7 bases. Germline loops: CDR1 SNHLY, CDR2 FYNNEI. V was clipped by 5 bases and J by 0 bases; unmatched bases: 7. The CDR3 totals 16 residues. CDR3 coding DNA: TGTGCCAGCAGTACCCTAGCGGCGAGCTCCTACAATGAGCAGTTCTTC. The encoded protein is CASSTLAASSYNEQFF.

J is TRBJ1-2 and V is TRBV19; 8 positions match TRBD1. This CDR3 is built from 14 residues. Germline values: CDR1 LNHDA, CDR2 SQIVND (reference sequence). Germline trimming cut 6 bases from V and 6 bases from J; bases unmatched to any gene: 9. CDR3 nucleotides: TGTGCCAGTAGCCTACAGGGGGGTTTCGATGGCTACACCTTC. This translates into CASSLQGGFDGYTF.

The chain recombines TRBV13 with TRBJ2-2; the D gene is possibly TRBD1 (6 bases). This CDR3 has 14 amino acids. Looked up from germline, CDR1 is PRHDT and CDR2 is FYEKMQ (reference sequence). The V gene lost 5 bases and the J gene lost 6 bases, with 13 bases spanning the gap. CDR3 residues: CASSQGWGPGELFF. DNA of the CDR3: TGTGCCAGCAGCCAGGGGTGGGGGCCCGGGGAGCTGTTTTTT.

The gene calls are TRBV5-1 and TRBJ1-6; 8 bases match TRBD1. The CDR3 consists of 15 residues. Germline V CDR1 and CDR2: SGHRS, YFSETQ. J gave up 8 bases and V 0 bases, and 4 bases lay outside the gene matches. The CDR3 sequence: CASSLGAGGDSPLHF. CDR3 DNA: TGCGCCAGCAGCTTGGGGGCAGGGGGCGATTCACCCCTCCACTTT.

The chain recombines TRBV21-1 with TRBJ2-1; whether TRBD2, the table's D call, matches the DNA was not checked. TRBV21-1 is a pseudogene locus. CDR3 length: 17 residues. This CDR3 is CASSKVGGDDSYNEQFF. DNA for the CDR3: TGTGCCAGCAGCAAAGTCGGAGGGGACGACTCCTACAATGAGCAGTTCTTC.

The rearrangement links TRBV6-1 to TRBJ2-1; TRBD2 is a possible D gene (6 bases). CDR1 is MNHNS and CDR2 is SASEGT in the germline V gene. The CDR3 covers 14 residues. Trimming removed 0 bases from V and 12 bases from J, with 15 bases in between. As DNA, the CDR3 is TGTGCCAGCAGTGAAGCAACGGGGGTGGTTGCGCAGTTCTTC. It encodes CASSEATGVVAQFF.

This chain links TRBV7-3 with TRBJ1-1; D remains unclear. The CDR3 sequence is 15 residues long. V lost 2 bases to trimming and J lost 1 base, with 11 bases between them. Per the germline V gene, CDR1 is SGHTA and CDR2 is FQGTGA. The CDR3 loop reads CASSLSPLANTEAFF. The CDR3 nucleotides read TGTGCCAGCAGCTTATCCCCGCTAGCGAACACTGAAGCTTTCTTT.

This sequence joins TRBV28 and TRBJ2-1; D is perhaps TRBD1 (6 bases). Per germline, CDR1 MDHEN and CDR2 SYDVKM. V was pared by 6 bases and J by 9 bases, with 18 bases between. The CDR3 is 14 amino acids. The CDR3 DNA follows: TGTGCCAGCAGAGTACAGGGCCCGACAGGTGAGCAGTTCTTC. Protein product: CASRVQGPTGEQFF.

V is TRBV19 and J is TRBJ2-1, with D tentatively TRBD1 (6 bases). The CDR3 loop spans 15 amino acids. The germline V and J ends were trimmed by 3 bases and 2 bases, with 11 bases remaining between them. Germline loops: CDR1 LNHDA, CDR2 SQIVND (reference sequence). Here the CDR3 reads CASSIRQDTYNEQFF. As DNA, the CDR3 is TGTGCCAGTAGTATTCGACAGGACACCTACAATGAGCAGTTCTTC. Variable domain in full (rest from reference TRBV19 and TRBJ2-1): DGGITQSPKYLFRKEGQNVTLSCEQNLNHDAMYWYRQDPGQGLRLIYYSQIVNDFQKGDIAEGYSVSREKKESFPLTVTSAQKNPTAFYLCASSIRQDTYNEQFFGPGTRLTVL.

Worth noting for this clone: The germline gene is not matched at one end of the junction; a read error may be the cause. This chain links TRBV7-7 with TRBJ2-7, with 7 bases matching TRBD1. This CDR3 contains 13 residues. Looked up from germline, CDR1 is SSHAT and CDR2 is FNYEAQ (reference sequence). This CDR3 reads CASSSSGTAEQYF. The CDR3 region has the DNA TGTGCTAGCAGCTCGTCCGGGACAGCCGAGCAGTACTTC.

The rearrangement joins TRBV4-1 to TRBJ1-4; 10 bases line up with TRBD1. This CDR3 region has 15 residues. V was clipped by 0 bases and J by 13 bases; unmatched bases: 8. Germline V gene lookup returns CDR1 MGHRA and CDR2 YSYEKL. The CDR3 protein is CASSQDWTGGVGLFF. CDR3 nucleotide sequence: TGCGCCAGCAGCCAAGATTGGACAGGGGGGGTTGGACTGTTTTTT.

This rearrangement joins TRBV6-1 to TRBJ2-5, with 8 bases fitting TRBD1. The CDR3 is 16 amino acids. V was clipped by 4 bases and J by 4 bases; unmatched bases: 11. The V gene's germline CDR1 is MNHNS and CDR2 SASEGT. The CDR3 DNA follows: TGTGCCAGCAGTGCGACAGGGGTGCTGCCCCGAGAGACCCAGTACTTC. This codes for CASSATGVLPRETQYF.

The chain combines TRBV18 with TRBJ2-5; no definite D call. The CDR3 has 12 amino acids. The V end was cut by 3 bases, the J end by 2 bases, with 4 bases between. Germline V gives CDR1 KGHSH, CDR2 LQKENI. For the CDR3, the DNA is TGTGCCAGCTCACCTCAACAAGAGACCCAGTACTTC. Protein sequence: CASSPQQETQYF.

The rearrangement joins TRBV24-1 to TRBJ1-4; D is undetermined. Germline values: CDR1 KGHDR, CDR2 SFDVKD. The germline V and J ends were trimmed by 0 bases and 7 bases, with 17 bases remaining between them. The CDR3 runs 17 residues. CDR3 nucleotide sequence: TGTGCCACCAGTGATTTGTATTCGATCGATTGCGGTGAAAAACTGTTTTTT. Protein product: CATSDLYSIDCGEKLFF.

J is TRBJ1-2 and V is TRBV7-2, with D uncertain. V was shortened by 5 bases and J by 3 bases, with 16 bases between the two germline ends. Germline V CDR1 and CDR2: SGHTA, FQGNSA. The CDR3 is 15 amino acids. The CDR3 loop reads CASSLGGNYDYGYTF. CDR3 coding DNA: TGTGCCAGCAGCCTGGGAGGAAATTATGACTATGGCTACACCTTC.

The chain couples TRBV6-4 to TRBJ1-5; 7 nucleotides align to TRBD1. This CDR3 is 16 amino acids long. Germline CDR1 is MRHNA and CDR2 is SNTAGT. V lost 2 bases to trimming and J lost 6 bases; unmatched junction nucleotides: 10. The CDR3 spells CASSDPKQGIGQPQHF. The CDR3 DNA reads as TGTGCCAGCAGTGACCCTAAACAGGGGATCGGTCAGCCCCAGCATTTT.

This clone was counted once. CDR3 coding DNA: TGTGCCAGCAGTCCACAGGGTGGGGATCAGCCCCAGCATTTT. This gives the protein CASSPQGGDQPQHF. The rearrangement joins TRBV6-6 to TRBJ1-5; D is possibly TRBD1 (6 bases). This CDR3 is built from 14 residues. V was shortened by 5 bases and J by 5 bases, with 13 bases between the two germline ends. Germline CDR1 MNHNY, CDR2 SVGAGI (reference sequence).

The V gene is TRBV5-1, the J gene TRBJ2-7; D possibly corresponds to TRBD2 (5 bases). Germline V lookup: CDR1 SGHRS, CDR2 YFSETQ. Trimming took 0 bases from V and 7 from J, leaving 11 bases between them. The CDR3 spans 13 residues. The CDR3 region has the DNA TGCGCCAGCAGCTTGGAGGTCCCGGGGGAGCAGTACTTC. Amino acids: CASSLEVPGEQYF.

This chain connects TRBV19 to TRBJ2-3, with D unresolved. CDR1 is LNHDA, CDR2 SQIVND, per germline (reference sequence). CDR3 length equals 14 residues. V was shortened by 1 base and J by 3 bases, with 8 bases between the two germline ends. CDR3 DNA sequence: TGTGCCAGTAGTATAGGGCAGAAAACAGATACGCAGTATTTT. As protein: CASSIGQKTDTQYF.

The chain has TRBV9 and TRBJ2-3; 8 nucleotides agree with TRBD2. Germline V gene lookup returns CDR1 SGDLS and CDR2 YYNGEE. V lost 4 bases, J lost 5 bases, and 15 bases stayed unmatched. The CDR3 runs 17 residues. This chain's CDR3 is CASSRMSNGGAGDTQYF. The CDR3 bases are TGTGCCAGCAGCAGAATGTCAAACGGGGGGGCCGGAGATACGCAGTATTTT.

The chain employs TRBV18 and TRBJ1-1, with 8 nucleotides matching TRBD1. The CDR3 contains 13 residues. CDR1 is KGHSH and CDR2 is LQKENI in the germline V gene. Losses at the gene ends were 4 bases for V and 7 bases for J; bases not matched to a gene: 5. Here the CDR3 reads CASSQTGTGEAFF. Written as DNA, the CDR3 is TGTGCCAGCTCACAGACCGGGACAGGTGAAGCTTTCTTT.

The J gene is TRBJ2-3, the V gene TRBV7-8; the D is unclear. Looked up from germline, CDR1 is SGHVS and CDR2 is FQNEAQ. CDR3 size: 13 residues. The V and J ends lost 5 bases and 4 bases respectively, with 10 bases between them. CDR3 protein: CASSHHSPDTQYF. CDR3 in DNA: TGTGCCAGCAGCCACCATAGCCCAGATACGCAGTATTTT.

This clone was seen once. The chain employs TRBV6-5 and TRBJ1-2, with 7 positions matching TRBD1. The germline gives CDR1 MNHEY, CDR2 SVGAGI. The CDR3 sequence is 15 residues long. V gave up 6 bases and J gave up 0 bases; unmatched junction bases: 7. The CDR3 sequence is CASRPTGITNYGYTF. CDR3 DNA: TGTGCCAGCAGGCCGACAGGGATCACTAACTATGGCTACACCTTC.

This sequence joins TRBV7-2 and TRBJ1-3; D gene uncertain. Trimming cost V 5 bases and J 0 bases, with 11 bases left between them. The CDR3 spans 15 residues. CDR1 SGHTA and CDR2 FQGNSA come from the germline V gene. CDR3 amino acids: CASSQSFGSGNTIYF. CDR3 bases: TGTGCCAGCAGCCAATCATTCGGCTCTGGAAACACCATATATTTT.

The chain recombines TRBV7-9 with TRBJ2-4; maybe TRBD2 (5 bases). V was cut by 2 bases and J by 0 bases, with 17 bases left in between. The CDR3 covers 18 residues. Germline-derived CDR1 and CDR2 are SEHNR and FQNEAQ (reference sequence). CDR3 sequence (DNA): TGTGCCAGCAGCTTAACGGACTTCCAACTGAAAGCCAAAAACATTCAGTACTTC. It is translated as CASSLTDFQLKAKNIQYF.

This chain links TRBV9 with TRBJ2-1, with D maybe TRBD2 (5 bases). CDR3 length equals 12 residues. Germline CDR1 and CDR2: SGDLS and YYNGEE. Trimming took off 4 bases at V and 10 bases at J, with 12 bases between the two ends. The CDR3 nucleotides read TGTGCCAGCAGCCGCTGGTCGGGGGAGCAGTTCTTC. It is translated as CASSRWSGEQFF.